The count of the clone carrying this TCR beta chain is one. Authors' methods: Reference gene primers were amplified, and this amplification served to estimate nucleated cell counts. Sequencing used immunoSEQ multiplex PCR; TCRdb keeps in-frame clones, though not all of them. V and J calls and clone size are copied from that table; D and trimming were computed from the DNA. The sample yields fewer than 250,000 clones, less than 90% seen once. The sample is drawn from a study of blood T cell repertoires in COVID-19. Study-level background: Acute and convalescent COVID-19 specimens originated in the United States, Italy and Spain. In each case, the material was cDNA or gDNA derived from T cells, B-cell-depleted T cells, or PBMCs.

V dropped 10 bases and J dropped 0 bases, with 10 bases sitting between them. In germline, CDR1 is ENHRY, CDR2 SYGVKD. CDR3 size: 13 residues. The sequencing sample was made of peripheral blood. J is TRBJ1-5 and V is TRBV10-3; D gene uncertain. The receptor was isolated from a man aged 35 to 55 with acute or convalescent COVID-19. The CDR3 loop reads CATVEFSNQPQHF. The CDR3 DNA reads as TGTGCCACAGTGGAGTTTAGCAATCAGCCCCAGCATTTT.